This is a list of T cell receptor beta chains from one sample in a study of T cell repertoires in cytomegalovirus infection. TCRdb ran MiXCR on the reads and lists one entry per CDR3 protein. In the table there are about 570,000 distinct CDR3 sequences, roughly 43% of which are singletons. No antigens are known for them. Specimen: cultured PBMCs, collected from culture after CMV antigen stimulation. The receptors here all came from a human donor in good health (CMV status not recorded). Some clones in this sample may be carry-over from other donors' samples. The conserved cysteine and the conserved F or W are not part of the CDR3 here. A D gene is named only where the DNA matches it firmly. Size is omitted from some rows. Given values are once, few, many or a class for expanded clones.

CDR3aa,j_gene,len,v_gene,abundance,d_gene
ASSLGPLGGSYNSPLH,TRBJ1-6,16,TRBV5-1,few,NA
ASSRGLAGVDTQY,TRBJ2-3,13,TRBV5-1,NA,TRBD2
ASSLAARRGPDTQY,TRBJ2-3,14,TRBV7-2,NA,NA
ASSLTSGGPNEQF,TRBJ2-1,13,TRBV5-1,NA,TRBD2
ASSLGWTSSTDTQY,TRBJ2-3,14,TRBV7-2,NA,NA
ASKDRETSTGYT,TRBJ1-2,12,TRBV2,NA,TRBD1
ASSLAGGGGRNEQF,TRBJ2-1,14,TRBV7-2,NA,NA
ASSVTGLTYEQY,TRBJ2-7,12,TRBV6-6,NA,NA
ASSLGPGTTSDTQY,TRBJ2-3,14,TRBV7-2,many,NA
ASSLFGGVETQY,TRBJ2-5,12,TRBV7-2,NA,TRBD2
ASSLRAPEFRGWVYEQY,TRBJ2-7,17,TRBV27,NA,NA
ASSLAASAYNEQF,TRBJ2-1,13,TRBV7-2,NA,NA
SADKGQGSQPQH,TRBJ1-5,12,TRBV20-1,NA,TRBD1
SARDQGGPQH,TRBJ1-5,10,TRBV20-1,few,NA
ASSPSFKDTQY,TRBJ2-3,11,TRBV18,NA,NA
ASSLAQGGTDTQY,TRBJ2-3,13,TRBV11-2,once,TRBD1
ASGAGFPSSYT,TRBJ1-2,11,TRBV28,once,NA
SARDPSGGPGELF,TRBJ2-2,13,TRBV20-1,NA,NA
ASSLGRSGEQY,TRBJ2-7,11,TRBV7-6,NA,NA
ASSLVFGENEQF,TRBJ2-1,12,TRBV7-2,many,NA
ASSLALWAGADTQY,TRBJ2-3,14,TRBV7-2,NA,NA
ASTGNSITPLH,TRBJ1-6,11,TRBV7-9,NA,NA
ASSLASGGIGLYGYT,TRBJ1-2,15,TRBV7-8,few,NA
ASSLDVLNQPQH,TRBJ1-5,12,TRBV7-2,NA,NA
ASSNRDRGYNEQF,TRBJ2-1,13,TRBV12-3/TRBV12-4,NA,TRBD1
ASSIDTQY,TRBJ2-3,8,TRBV7-8,NA,NA
ASSSLAGALYNEQF,TRBJ2-1,14,TRBV27,NA,NA
ASSPSSGGWQETQY,TRBJ2-5,14,TRBV18,NA,TRBD2
ASSPSRGNEQF,TRBJ2-1,11,TRBV7-8,NA,NA
ASRGSPPQGSAYHNEQF,TRBJ2-1,17,TRBV19,NA,NA
ASSLLRGVEQF,TRBJ2-1,11,TRBV3-1,NA,NA
AITPRLAADTDTQY,TRBJ2-3,14,TRBV10-3,NA,TRBD2
ASRAGAGGNTIY,TRBJ1-3,12,TRBV25-1,few,NA
ASRRGRETQY,TRBJ2-5,10,TRBV7-9,NA,NA
ASEGQGDGYT,TRBJ1-2,10,TRBV5-6,NA,TRBD1
ASSPPGGYTGELF,TRBJ2-2,13,TRBV7-6,few,TRBD2
ASSRFDRPYEQY,TRBJ2-7,12,TRBV5-4,once,NA
ASSLSPRDRNNSPLH,TRBJ1-6,15,TRBV27,NA,NA